This T cell receptor beta chain came from a study of metastatic and nonmetastatic thyroid tumors. CDR1 and CDR2 from the germline V gene are SGHRS and YFSETQ. The CDR3 spans 15 residues. The V gene end was trimmed by 1 base and the J gene end by 7 bases; junction bases not matched to a gene: 8. Patients had received no treatment of any kind before thyroid surgery. Study-level points and caveats: For both blood and tumor, malignant thyroid tumors reportedly showed significantly higher TCR beta diversity than benign nodules did.

This clone was seen ten or more times. Its antigen is not known. Original processing notes: Between-group CDR3 differences, defined by clinicopathological status, yielded a distant-metastasis classifier for papillary thyroid cancer. Using MiXCR, TCRdb reanalyzed the PCR reads. The V and J calls here are based on TCRdb, not the publication. The table has tens of thousands of clones, about a sixth seen once; the top ten hold more than 9%. This TCR was sampled from a female donor with papillary thyroid cancer or a benign thyroid nodule (not recorded which). Some clones in this sample may be carry-over from other donors' samples. The chain uses TRBV5-1 and TRBJ1-1, with TRBD1 matching 9 bases. The sequenced sample consisted of tumor tissue. CDR3 sequence: CASSLWGQGIGEAFF. Here the CDR3 DNA reads TGCGCCAGCAGCTTGTGGGGACAGGGTATTGGTGAAGCTTTCTTT.